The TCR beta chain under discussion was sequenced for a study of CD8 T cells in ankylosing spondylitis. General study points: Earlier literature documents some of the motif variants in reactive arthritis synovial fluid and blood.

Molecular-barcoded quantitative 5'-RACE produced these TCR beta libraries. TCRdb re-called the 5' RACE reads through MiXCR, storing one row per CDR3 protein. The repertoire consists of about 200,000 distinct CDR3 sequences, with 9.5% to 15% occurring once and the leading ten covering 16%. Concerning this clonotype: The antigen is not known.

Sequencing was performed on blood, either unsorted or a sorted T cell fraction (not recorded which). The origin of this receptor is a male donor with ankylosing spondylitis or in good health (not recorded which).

CDR3 coding DNA: TGTGCCAGCAGTGGCTTGGGACAGGAAAAACTGTTTTTT. This codes for CASSGLGQEKLFF. V usage is TRBV25-1 and J usage is TRBJ1-4; the match to TRBD1 covers 7 bases. Trimming at V came to 4 bases and at J to 8 bases, leaving 4 bases not matched to a gene. This CDR3 region has 13 residues. Germline V gene lookup returns CDR1 MGHDK and CDR2 SYGVNS.